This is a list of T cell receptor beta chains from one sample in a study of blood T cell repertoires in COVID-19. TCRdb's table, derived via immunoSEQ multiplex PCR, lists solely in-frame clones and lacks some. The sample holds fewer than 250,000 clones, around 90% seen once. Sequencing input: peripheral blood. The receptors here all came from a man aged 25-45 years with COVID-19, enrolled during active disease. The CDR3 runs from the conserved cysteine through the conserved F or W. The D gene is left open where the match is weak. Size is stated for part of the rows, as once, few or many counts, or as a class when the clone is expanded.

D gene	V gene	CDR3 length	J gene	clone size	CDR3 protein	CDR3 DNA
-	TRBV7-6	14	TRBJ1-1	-	CASSHTGATTEAFF	TGTGCCAGCAGTCATACAGGAGCTACAACTGAAGCTTTCTTT
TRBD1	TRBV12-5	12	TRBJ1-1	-	CASGQGSPEAFF	TGTGCTAGTGGACAGGGGTCCCCTGAAGCTTTCTTT
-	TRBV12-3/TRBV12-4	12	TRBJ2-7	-	CATSRGFYEQYF	TGTGCCACCAGTAGAGGGTTCTACGAGCAGTACTTC
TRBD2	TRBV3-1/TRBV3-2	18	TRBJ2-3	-	CASSRSERGGLSTDTQYF	TGTGCCAGCAGCCGAAGTGAGCGGGGGGGCCTGAGCACAGATACGCAGTATTTT
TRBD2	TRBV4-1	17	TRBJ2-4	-	CASMSTSGGTYANIQYF	TGCGCCAGCATGTCGACTAGCGGGGGGACTTACGCCAACATTCAGTACTTC
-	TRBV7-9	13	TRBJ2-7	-	CASSFRDSYEQYF	TGTGCCAGCAGCTTTCGGGACTCCTACGAGCAGTACTTC
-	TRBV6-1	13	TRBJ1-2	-	CASSDRARDGYTF	TGTGCCAGCAGTGACAGGGCTCGCGATGGCTACACCTTC
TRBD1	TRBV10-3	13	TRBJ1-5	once	CAINGDRGQPQHF	TGTGCCATCAACGGGGACAGAGGACAGCCCCAGCATTTT
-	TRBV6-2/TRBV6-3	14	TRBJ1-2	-	CASSYSSFLIAYTF	TGTGCCAGCAGTTACTCGTCCTTTCTAATTGCCTACACCTTC
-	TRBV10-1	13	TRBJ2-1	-	CASSEDSYNEQFF	TGCGCCAGCAGCGAGGACAGCTACAATGAGCAGTTCTTC
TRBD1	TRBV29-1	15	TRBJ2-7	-	CSVTRGQSTLGEQYF	TGCAGCGTCACGAGGGGACAGTCCACCCTGGGAGAGCAGTACTTC
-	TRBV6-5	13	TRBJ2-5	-	CASKRQLQETQYF	TGTGCCAGCAAACGACAGCTCCAAGAGACCCAGTACTTC
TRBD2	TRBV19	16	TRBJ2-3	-	CASTTVGRGSTDTQYF	TGTGCCAGTACAACCGTAGGGCGGGGGAGCACAGATACGCAGTATTTT
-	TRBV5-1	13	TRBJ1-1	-	CASSFEYDTEAFF	TGCGCCAGCAGCTTTGAGTATGACACTGAAGCTTTCTTT
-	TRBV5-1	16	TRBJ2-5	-	CASRVASGTRGETQYF	TGCGCCAGCAGAGTTGCCAGTGGGACAAGGGGGGAGACCCAGTACTTC
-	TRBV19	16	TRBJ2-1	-	CASSIVNRFLRNEQFF	TGTGCCAGTAGTATAGTCAACAGGTTCCTTCGTAATGAGCAGTTCTTC
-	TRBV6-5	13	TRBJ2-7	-	CASSYSNGGGTFF	TGTGCCAGCAGTTACTCCAACGGCGGGGGCACCTTCTTC
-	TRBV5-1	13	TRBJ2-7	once	CASSRQRSHEQYF	TGCGCCAGCAGCCGACAGCGAAGCCACGAGCAGTACTTC
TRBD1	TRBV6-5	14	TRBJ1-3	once	CASSNRQGSHTIYF	TGTGCCAGCAGTAACCGACAGGGGTCGCACACCATATATTTT
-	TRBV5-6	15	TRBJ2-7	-	CASSLVGARVVEQYF	TGTGCCAGCAGCTTGGTTGGGGCAAGGGTAGTGGAGCAGTACTTC
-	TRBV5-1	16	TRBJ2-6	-	CASSLVAGSGANVLTF	TGCGCCAGCAGCTTGGTGGCAGGGTCCGGGGCCAACGTCCTGACTTTC
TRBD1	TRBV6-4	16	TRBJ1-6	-	CASSDRQGRDSSPLHF	TGTGCCAGCAGTGACAGACAGGGGAGGGATAGTTCACCCCTCCACTTT
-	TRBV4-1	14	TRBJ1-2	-	CASSQEWGVGGYTF	TGCGCCAGCAGCCAAGAATGGGGGGTAGGTGGCTACACCTTC
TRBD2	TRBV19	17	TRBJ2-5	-	CASSLGLAGAISLTQYF	TGTGCCAGTAGTCTGGGACTAGCGGGGGCCATCTCCTTGACCCAGTACTTC
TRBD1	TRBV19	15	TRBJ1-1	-	CASSGGTGGVTEAFF	TGTGCCAGTAGTGGTGGGACAGGGGGAGTCACTGAAGCTTTCTTT
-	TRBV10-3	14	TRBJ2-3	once	CAISVRYSTDTQYF	TGTGCCATCAGTGTCCGCTATAGCACAGATACGCAGTATTTT
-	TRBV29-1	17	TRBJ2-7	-	CSVEGGLGAGGVEEQYF	TGCAGCGTTGAAGGGGGGCTTGGGGCGGGTGGTGTCGAGGAGCAGTACTTC
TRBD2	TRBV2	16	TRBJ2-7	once	CASSRDSSGGSYEQYF	TGTGCCAGCAGTCGGGACAGTAGCGGGGGGTCCTACGAGCAGTACTTC
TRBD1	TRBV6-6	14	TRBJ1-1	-	CASSTGTGGAGAFF	TGTGCCAGCAGTACAGGGACAGGGGGCGCGGGAGCTTTCTTT
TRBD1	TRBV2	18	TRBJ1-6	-	CASSDMAQQGIYNSPLHF	TGTGCCAGCAGTGATATGGCTCAACAGGGGATCTATAATTCACCCCTCCACTTT
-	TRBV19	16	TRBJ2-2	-	CASKIGSRRYTGELFF	TGTGCCAGTAAAATCGGTTCTAGACGGTACACCGGGGAGCTGTTTTTT
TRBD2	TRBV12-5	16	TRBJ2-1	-	CASGLGSSGGGGEQFF	TGTGCTAGTGGTTTGGGATCTAGCGGGGGGGGTGGTGAGCAGTTCTTC
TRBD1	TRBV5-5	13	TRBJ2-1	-	CATHRGSYNEQFF	TGTGCCACACACAGGGGCTCCTACAATGAGCAGTTCTTC
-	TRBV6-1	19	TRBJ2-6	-	CASSERGGSRYSGANVLTF	TGTGCCAGCAGTGAAAGAGGAGGGTCCCGTTACTCTGGGGCCAACGTCCTGACTTTC
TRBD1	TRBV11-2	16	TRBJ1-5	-	CASSRRDRGSNQPQHF	TGTGCCAGCAGCCGAAGGGACAGGGGTAGCAATCAGCCCCAGCATTTT
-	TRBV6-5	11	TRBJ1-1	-	CASTKGLRTFF	TGTGCCAGCACCAAGGGACTGAGGACTTTCTTT
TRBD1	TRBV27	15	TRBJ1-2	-	CASSPRTGANYGYTF	TGTGCCAGCAGTCCTCGGACAGGGGCAAACTATGGCTACACCTTC
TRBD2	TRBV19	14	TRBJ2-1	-	CASSMLAGVDEQFF	TGTGCCAGTAGTATGCTAGCGGGGGTGGATGAGCAGTTCTTC
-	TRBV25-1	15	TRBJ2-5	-	CASSEWSRGVETQYF	TGTGCCAGCAGTGAATGGAGCAGGGGAGTAGAGACCCAGTACTTC
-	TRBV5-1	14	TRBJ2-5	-	CASSLATLQETQYF	TGCGCCAGCAGCCTGGCGACACTCCAAGAGACCCAGTACTTC
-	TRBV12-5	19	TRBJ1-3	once	CASGLVLGRDHFSGNTIYF	TGTGCTAGTGGTTTGGTACTCGGCAGGGATCATTTCTCTGGAAACACCATATATTTT
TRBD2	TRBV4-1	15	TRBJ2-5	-	CASSQGEGSQETQYF	TGCGCCAGCAGCCAGGGGGAGGGCTCCCAAGAGACCCAGTACTTC
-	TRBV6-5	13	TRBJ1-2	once	CASIPGTNYGYTF	TGTGCCAGCATCCCAGGAACCAACTATGGCTACACCTTC